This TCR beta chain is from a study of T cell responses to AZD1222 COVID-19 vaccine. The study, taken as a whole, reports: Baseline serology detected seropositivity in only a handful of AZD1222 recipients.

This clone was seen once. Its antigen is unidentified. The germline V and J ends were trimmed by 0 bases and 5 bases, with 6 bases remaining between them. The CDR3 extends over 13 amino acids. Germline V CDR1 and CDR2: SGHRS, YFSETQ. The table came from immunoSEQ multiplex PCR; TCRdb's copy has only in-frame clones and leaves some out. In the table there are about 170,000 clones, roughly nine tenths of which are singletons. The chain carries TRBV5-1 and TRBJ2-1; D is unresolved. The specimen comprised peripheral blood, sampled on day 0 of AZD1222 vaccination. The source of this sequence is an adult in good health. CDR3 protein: CASSLGQDNEQFF. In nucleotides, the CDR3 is TGCGCCAGCAGCTTGGGGCAGGACAATGAGCAGTTCTTC.